Presented here are 29 T cell receptor beta chains from one specimen sequenced in a study of T-cell memory formation after mild COVID-19. TCRdb passed the 5' RACE reads through MiXCR, listing each CDR3 protein once. The table has about 290,000 distinct CDR3 sequences, 15% to 20% seen once. The sample consisted of PBMCs or a T cell subset sorted from them (not recorded which). Every receptor here comes from a man between 18 and 35 years old who had mild COVID-19 (a few samples of this study predate the infection). Cell type and time point are not known.

This clonotype was found many times. The CDR3 loop reads CASSPFDQPQHF. In nucleotides, the CDR3 is TGTGCCAGCAGTCCTTTCGATCAGCCCCAGCATTTT. The chain is built from TRBV12-3 or TRBV12-4 and TRBJ1-5; D gene ambiguous. V lost 5 bases, J lost 5 bases, and 7 bases lay in between. The CDR3 runs 12 residues.

This clonotype was seen only a few times. The chain links TRBV12-3 or TRBV12-4 to TRBJ2-3; 8 positions agree with TRBD2. The CDR3 loop spans 15 amino acids. V lost 4 bases, J lost 5 bases, and 8 bases stayed unmatched. CDR3 sequence reads: CASSSSGGAGDTQYF. The CDR3 region has the DNA TGTGCCAGCAGTTCAAGCGGGGGTGCCGGAGATACGCAGTATTTT.

This clonotype came up a few times. This sequence joins TRBV5-6 and TRBJ2-3, with 9 bases that match TRBD2. The CDR3 runs to 16 residues. Trimming cost V 0 bases and J 4 bases; bases outside gene matches: 6. CDR1 and CDR2 (germline): SGHDT, YYEEEE. DNA for the CDR3: TGTGCCAGCAGCTTGGCGGTAGCGGGGGTGTCAGATACGCAGTATTTT. This sequence encodes CASSLAVAGVSDTQYF. The full variable domain, in which reference TRBV5-6 and TRBJ2-3 provide the parts outside the CDR3, is DAGVTQSPTHLIKTRGQQVTLRCSPKSGHDTVSWYQQALGQGPQFIFQYYEEEERQRGNFPDRFSGHQFPNYSSELNVNALLLGDSALYLCASSLAVAGVSDTQYFGPGTRLTVL.

This clonotype was detected a few times. The rearrangement uses TRBV4-1 and TRBJ2-4, with TRBD2 matching over 10 bases. The ends lost 1 base at V and 3 bases at J; junction bases unmatched: 3. Germline loops: CDR1 MGHRA, CDR2 YSYEKL. This CDR3 has 16 amino acids. CDR3 DNA sequence: TGCGCCAGCAGCCAAGTGGGACTAGCGATCAAAAACATTCAGTACTTC. Translation: CASSQVGLAIKNIQYF.

This clonotype has only a few counts. The chain recombines TRBV5-6 with TRBJ2-5; the match to TRBD2 covers 8 bases. Looked up from germline, CDR1 is SGHDT and CDR2 is YYEEEE. V was pared by 4 bases and J by 5 bases, with 7 bases of the junction left unmatched. The CDR3 loop spans 14 amino acids. DNA for the CDR3: TGTGCCAGCAGCCCCGGGAGGGGGGATGAGACCCAGTACTTC. Protein: CASSPGRGDETQYF.

The chain links TRBV11-2 to TRBJ2-1; D could derive from TRBD1 or TRBD2 (5 bases each). Between the trimmed V and J ends, which lost 1 base and 6 bases, there was a span of 19 bases. This CDR3 spans 17 amino acids. Germline loops: CDR1 SGHAT, CDR2 FQNNGV. Here the CDR3 DNA reads TGTGCCAGCAGCTTAGTAGTTGGGGGTAAAGTGGGCAATGAGCAGTTCTTC. This sequence encodes CASSLVVGGKVGNEQFF.

The chain joins TRBV7-2 to TRBJ2-3; 9 bases agree with TRBD2. The germline gives CDR1 SGHTA, CDR2 FQGNSA. V shed 5 bases and J 3 bases; nucleotides not matched to a gene: 9. The CDR3 runs to 16 residues. CDR3 nucleotides: TGTGCCAGCAGCCCTTATAGCGGGGGTGGAACAGATACGCAGTATTTT. Translation: CASSPYSGGGTDTQYF. Full variable domain (rest looked up from reference TRBV7-2 and TRBJ2-3): GAGVSQSPSNKVTEKGKDVELRCDPISGHTALYWYRQSLGQGLEFLIYFQGNSAPDKSGLPSDRFSAERTGGSVSTLTIQRTQQEDSAVYLCASSPYSGGGTDTQYFGPGTRLTVL.

The chain links TRBV7-2 to TRBJ2-1; 8 bases line up with TRBD1. V lost 4 bases and J lost 5; bases outside the gene matches: 10. The CDR3 extends over 16 amino acids. The germline gives CDR1 SGHTA, CDR2 FQGNSA. CDR3 in DNA: TGTGCCAGCAGCTGGTGGACAGGGATTGGGGACAATGAGCAGTTCTTC. As protein: CASSWWTGIGDNEQFF.

This clonotype was counted between two and nine times. The chain joins TRBV29-1 to TRBJ1-1; D ambiguous. V lost 2 bases and J 5 bases, leaving 12 bases between the germline ends. CDR1 is SQVTM, CDR2 ANQGSEA, per germline. The length of the CDR3 is 13 residues. The CDR3 is CSVENPGWTEAFF. The CDR3 DNA reads as TGCAGCGTTGAAAACCCTGGGTGGACTGAAGCTTTCTTT.

The V gene is TRBV7-3, the J gene TRBJ2-1; D may be TRBD1 or TRBD2 (5 bases each). The V gene lost 8 bases and the J gene lost 0 bases, with 11 bases spanning the gap. The CDR3 is 14 amino acids. CDR1 is SGHTA and CDR2 is FQGTGA in the germline V gene. The CDR3, as DNA: TGTGCCAGCTCAGGGACCAGCTCCTACAATGAGCAGTTCTTC. Its translation: CASSGTSSYNEQFF.

The chain recombines TRBV10-3 with TRBJ2-2, with a tentative D call TRBD2 (6 bases). Trimming pared 6 bases from V and 10 bases from J, leaving 21 bases between. The CDR3 extends over 15 amino acids. Germline V gives CDR1 ENHRY, CDR2 SYGVKD. The CDR3 sequence: CAISRPLAGDAELFF. The CDR3 nucleotides are TGTGCCATCAGCCGGCCACTAGCAGGTGATGCGGAGCTGTTTTTT.

This clonotype showed up just a few times. The rearrangement links TRBV11-3 to TRBJ2-1; D gene uncertain. The germline V gene encodes CDR1 SGHNT and CDR2 YENEEA. CDR3 size: 14 residues. Trimming left V 5 bases short and J 2 bases short, with 10 bases between. The CDR3 DNA follows: TGTGCCAGCAGCCAACGTAACGCCTACAATGAGCAGTTCTTC. Encoded protein: CASSQRNAYNEQFF.

This chain connects TRBV20-1 to TRBJ2-1; TRBD2 agrees at 11 bases. The CDR3 runs to 14 residues. The V segment lost 6 bases and the J segment 4 bases; nucleotides outside the gene matches: 5. CDR1 is DFQATT, CDR2 SNEGSKA, per germline (reference sequence). The chain's CDR3 is CSASLAGAYNEQFF. CDR3 DNA sequence: TGCAGTGCCTCACTAGCGGGGGCTTACAATGAGCAGTTCTTC.

In this sample, this clonotype turned up many times. J is TRBJ2-7 and V is TRBV18; no reliable D call. Per germline, CDR1 KGHSH and CDR2 LQKENI. The CDR3 consists of 15 residues. Trimming removed 3 bases from V and 4 bases from J, with 16 bases in between. CDR3 region: CASSPRVYGLYEQYF. DNA for the CDR3: TGTGCCAGCTCACCCCGAGTGTATGGTTTATACGAGCAGTACTTC.

This clonotype came up a few times. This chain joins TRBV9 and TRBJ2-3, with TRBD2 matching over 7 bases. This CDR3 region has 15 residues. CDR1 is SGDLS and CDR2 is YYNGEE in the germline V gene. V lost 0 bases and J lost 1; bases outside the gene matches: 2. The CDR3 spells CASSVATSGTDTQYF. CDR3 in DNA: TGTGCCAGCAGCGTAGCTACTAGCGGCACAGATACGCAGTATTTT.

V and J are TRBV4-2 and TRBJ2-7; 7 nucleotides align to TRBD2. CDR1 and CDR2 from the germline V gene are LGHNA and YNFKEQ. The CDR3 totals 15 residues. J was trimmed by 2 bases and V by 8 bases; bases with no gene match: 12. The CDR3 DNA reads as TGTGCCAGCCGCACGGGATCGGGGGGTGCCTACGAGCAGTACTTC. This sequence encodes CASRTGSGGAYEQYF.

The sample holds a few counts of this clonotype. The V call is TRBV5-1, the J call TRBJ2-1; D is unresolved. Germline CDR1 reads SGHRS; CDR2 reads YFSETQ. The ends were cut back, 4 bases at V and 9 bases at J, with 8 bases in the middle. CDR3 length: 11 residues. The CDR3 protein is CASSREGEQFF. The CDR3 coding sequence is TGCGCCAGCAGCAGGGAAGGTGAGCAGTTCTTC.

The CDR3 sequence is CSASDRWNQPQHF. The DNA of the CDR3 is TGCAGTGCTAGCGACAGGTGGAATCAGCCCCAGCATTTT. V gene TRBV20-1 combines with J gene TRBJ1-5, with D possibly TRBD1 on 6 matching bases. V was shortened by 3 bases and J by 4 bases, with 10 bases between the two germline ends. Germline-derived CDR1 and CDR2 are DFQATT and SNEGSKA (reference sequence). The length of the CDR3 is 13 residues.

In its sample, this clonotype was seen a few times. V usage is TRBV7-8 and J usage is TRBJ2-7; possibly TRBD1 for D (5 bases). V was trimmed by 3 bases and J by 4 bases, leaving 13 bases between them. Germline CDR1 reads SGHVS; CDR2 reads FQNEAQ. The CDR3 has 14 residues. CDR3 loop: CASSFGRAYYEQYF. CDR3 sequence (DNA): TGTGCCAGCAGCTTCGGCAGGGCCTATTACGAGCAGTACTTC.

The chain links TRBV2 to TRBJ2-7; 7 nucleotides match TRBD1. Germline CDR1 is SNHLY and CDR2 is FYNNEI. V lost 5 bases to trimming and J lost 2 bases; unmatched junction nucleotides: 12. The length of the CDR3 is 16 residues. The chain's CDR3 is CASSSPRDRRTYEQYF. CDR3 nucleotides: TGTGCCAGCAGTTCCCCCCGGGACAGAAGAACCTACGAGCAGTACTTC.

This clonotype was observed a few times. This sequence joins TRBV10-3 and TRBJ1-2, with a weak D call TRBD1 (6 bases). The V end lost 2 bases, the J end lost 5 bases, and 15 bases lay between the germline ends. The CDR3 has 15 residues. In germline, CDR1 is ENHRY, CDR2 SYGVKD. CDR3 coding DNA: TGTGCCATCAGTGAGCCGTCGGGGGGCTCATATGGCTACACCTTC. This gives the protein CAISEPSGGSYGYTF.

The chain links TRBV4-1 to TRBJ1-5; D gene uncertain. The V gene's germline CDR1 is MGHRA and CDR2 YSYEKL. This CDR3 region has 17 residues. V lost 3 bases to trimming and J lost 1 base, with 16 bases between them. CDR3 DNA sequence: TGCGCCAGCAGCCAGAGCGACCTCTATGTCAGCAATCAGCCCCAGCATTTT. It codes for CASSQSDLYVSNQPQHF.

This chain joins TRBV7-9 and TRBJ2-7; maybe TRBD2 (7 bases). CDR1 and CDR2 (germline): SEHNR, FQNEAQ (reference sequence). The germline V and J ends were trimmed by 7 bases and 4 bases, with 20 bases remaining between them. The length of the CDR3 is 15 residues. CDR3 sequence reads: CASTPEGGGLYEQYV. CDR3 nucleotides: TGTGCCAGCACCCCGGAGGGCGGGGGCCTTTACGAGCAGTACGTC.

The CDR3 protein is CASRGDNEQFF. CDR3 bases: TGTGCCAGCAGGGGGGACAATGAGCAGTTCTTC. This rearrangement joins TRBV27 to TRBJ2-1, with D perhaps given as TRBD1 or TRBD2 (5 bases each). Per germline, CDR1 MNHEY and CDR2 SMNVEV (reference sequence). Trimming took 6 bases from V and 5 from J, leaving 5 bases between them. This CDR3 has 11 residues.

The count of this clonotype is one. This rearrangement joins TRBV6-4 to TRBJ2-1, with TRBD2 identical over 9 bases. Trimming took 3 bases from V and 9 from J; bases not matched to a gene: 15. CDR1 and CDR2 from the germline V gene are MRHNA and SNTAGT. The CDR3 is 17 residues long. The CDR3 loop is CASSEELAGPRRGEQFF. In nucleotides, the CDR3 is TGTGCCAGCAGTGAAGAACTAGCGGGCCCCCGGAGGGGTGAGCAGTTCTTC.

The chain combines TRBV12-3 or TRBV12-4 with TRBJ2-2; D gene unclear. Trimming stripped 8 bases from V and 3 bases from J, with 10 bases between. The CDR3 length is 13 residues. Written as DNA, the CDR3 is TGTGCCAGCCCAAAACTCGACACCGGGGAGCTGTTTTTT. Amino acids: CASPKLDTGELFF.

The CDR3 sequence is CASSHALAGLSGNTIYF. Written as DNA, the CDR3 is TGCGCCAGCAGCCACGCTTTGGCGGGTCTCTCTGGAAACACCATATATTTT. The chain joins TRBV4-1 to TRBJ1-3; D remains ambiguous. Between the trimmed V and J ends, which lost 3 bases and 0 bases, there was a span of 15 bases. The length of the CDR3 is 17 residues. Germline CDR1 is MGHRA and CDR2 is YSYEKL.

This clonotype was detected many times. V is TRBV4-1 and J is TRBJ2-5; TRBD1 matches at 10 bases. Trimming cost V 4 bases and J 5 bases; bases outside gene matches: 7. Germline loops: CDR1 MGHRA, CDR2 YSYEKL. The CDR3 extends over 15 amino acids. The CDR3 nucleotides read TGCGCCAGCAGCCCGGGGACAGGGGAAAAGGAGACCCAGTACTTC. The encoded protein is CASSPGTGEKETQYF.

This clonotype was seen more than once but under ten times. The chain links TRBV23-1 to TRBJ1-4, with D unresolved. TRBV23-1 is noted as an ORF with a role that remains uncertain. The CDR3 is made up of 15 amino acids. With 0 bases removed from V and 3 bases from J, the gap between germline ends came to 8 bases. This chain's CDR3 is CASSQSRPANEKLFF. The CDR3 DNA follows: TGCGCCAGCAGTCAATCTCGTCCCGCTAATGAAAAACTGTTTTTT.